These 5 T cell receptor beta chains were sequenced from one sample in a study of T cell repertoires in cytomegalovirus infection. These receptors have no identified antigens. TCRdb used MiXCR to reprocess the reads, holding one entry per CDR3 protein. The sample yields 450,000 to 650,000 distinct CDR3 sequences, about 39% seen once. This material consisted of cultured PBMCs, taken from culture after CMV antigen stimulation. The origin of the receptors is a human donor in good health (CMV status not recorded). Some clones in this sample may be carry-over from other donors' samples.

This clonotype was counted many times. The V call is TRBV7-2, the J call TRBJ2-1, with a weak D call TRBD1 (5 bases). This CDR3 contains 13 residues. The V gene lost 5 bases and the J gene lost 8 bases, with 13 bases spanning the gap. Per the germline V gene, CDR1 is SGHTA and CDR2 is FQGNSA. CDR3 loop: CASSLTWGDEQFF. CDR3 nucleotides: TGTGCCAGCAGCCTTACGTGGGGCGATGAGCAGTTCTTC.

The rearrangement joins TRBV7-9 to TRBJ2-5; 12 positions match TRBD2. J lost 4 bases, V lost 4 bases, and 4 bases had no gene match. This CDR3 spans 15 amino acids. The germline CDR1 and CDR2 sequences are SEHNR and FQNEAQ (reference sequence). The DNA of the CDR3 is TGTGCCAGCAGCTCGATGGGACTAGCGGGAGAGACCCAGTACTTC. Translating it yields CASSSMGLAGETQYF.

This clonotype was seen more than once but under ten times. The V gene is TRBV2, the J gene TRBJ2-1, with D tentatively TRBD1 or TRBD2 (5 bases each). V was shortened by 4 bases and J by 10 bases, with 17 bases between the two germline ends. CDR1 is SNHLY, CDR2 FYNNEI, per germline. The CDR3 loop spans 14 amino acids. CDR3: CASSAGAPLPEQFF. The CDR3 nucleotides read TGTGCCAGCAGTGCCGGGGCCCCCCTCCCGGAGCAGTTCTTC.

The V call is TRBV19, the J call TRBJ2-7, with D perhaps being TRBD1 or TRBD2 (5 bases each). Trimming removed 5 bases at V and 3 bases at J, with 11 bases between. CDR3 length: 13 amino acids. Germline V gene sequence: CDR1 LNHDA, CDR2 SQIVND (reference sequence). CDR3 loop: CASSPWDGYEQYF. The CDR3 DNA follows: TGTGCCAGTAGTCCCTGGGACGGCTACGAGCAGTACTTC.

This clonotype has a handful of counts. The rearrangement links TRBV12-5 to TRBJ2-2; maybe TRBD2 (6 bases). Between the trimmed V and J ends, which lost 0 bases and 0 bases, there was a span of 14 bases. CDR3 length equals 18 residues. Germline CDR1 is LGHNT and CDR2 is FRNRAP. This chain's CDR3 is CASGLVLGRFPNTGELFF. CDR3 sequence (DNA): TGTGCTAGTGGTTTGGTACTCGGGAGATTCCCGAACACCGGGGAGCTGTTTTTT.